This TCR beta chain was recorded in a study of blood T cell repertoires in COVID-19. Overall study context: Samples came from the United States, Italy and Spain, spanning acute and convalescent COVID-19.

The CDR3 loop spans 16 amino acids. V lost 0 bases, J lost 0 bases, and 3 bases stayed unmatched. Germline CDR1 KGHSH, CDR2 LQKENI. The authors' processing: Cell counts per sample came from amplifying reference gene primers. Data came from immunoSEQ multiplex PCR; TCRdb stores just in-frame clones and leaves some out. The V and J calls and clone size are taken from that table; D and trimming were inferred from the DNA. The sample has about 200,000 clones, around four fifths seen once. The sequence derives from a woman aged 45 to 65 with active or convalescent COVID-19. Material for sequencing was peripheral blood. The chain couples TRBV18 to TRBJ2-3; 7 nucleotides align to TRBD1. CDR3 in amino acids: CASSPPFRGSTDTQYF. CDR3 DNA sequence: TGTGCCAGCTCACCACCGTTCAGGGGGAGCACAGATACGCAGTATTTT. Variable domain in full (rest from reference TRBV18 and TRBJ2-3): NAGVMQNPRHLVRRRGQEARLRCSPMKGHSHVYWYRQLPEEGLKFMVYLQKENIIDESGMPKERFSAEFPKEGPSILRIQQVVRGDSAAYFCASSPPFRGSTDTQYFGPGTRLTVL.